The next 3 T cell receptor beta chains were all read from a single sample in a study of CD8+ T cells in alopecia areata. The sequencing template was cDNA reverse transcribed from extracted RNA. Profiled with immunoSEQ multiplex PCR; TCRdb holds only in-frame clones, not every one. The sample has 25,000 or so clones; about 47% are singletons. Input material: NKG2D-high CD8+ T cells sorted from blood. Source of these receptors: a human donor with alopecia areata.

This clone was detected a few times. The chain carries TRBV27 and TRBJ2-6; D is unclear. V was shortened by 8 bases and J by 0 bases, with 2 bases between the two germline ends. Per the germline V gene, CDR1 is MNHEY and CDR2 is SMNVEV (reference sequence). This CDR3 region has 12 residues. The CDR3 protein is CASLSGANVLTF. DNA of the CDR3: TGTGCCAGCCTCTCTGGGGCCAACGTCCTGACTTTC.

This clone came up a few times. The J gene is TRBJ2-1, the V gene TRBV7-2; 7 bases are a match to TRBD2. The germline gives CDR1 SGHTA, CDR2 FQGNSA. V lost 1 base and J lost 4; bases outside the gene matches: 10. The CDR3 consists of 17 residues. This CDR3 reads CASSLGVGGPLYNEQFF. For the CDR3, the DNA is TGTGCCAGCAGCTTAGGTGTGGGAGGGCCTCTTTACAATGAGCAGTTCTTC.

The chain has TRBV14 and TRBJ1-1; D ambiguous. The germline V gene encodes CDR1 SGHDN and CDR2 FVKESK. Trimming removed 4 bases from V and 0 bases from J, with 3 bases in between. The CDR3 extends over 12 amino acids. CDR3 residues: CASSPLNTEAFF. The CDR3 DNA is TGTGCCAGCAGCCCACTGAACACTGAAGCTTTCTTT. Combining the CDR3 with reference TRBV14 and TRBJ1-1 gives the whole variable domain EAGVTQFPSHSVIEKGQTVTLRCDPISGHDNLYWYRRVMGKEIKFLLHFVKESKQDESGMPNNRFLAERTGGTYSTLKVQPAELEDSGVYFCASSPLNTEAFFGQGTRLTVV.